The clone carrying this TCR beta chain came up many times. The antigen remains unidentified. Time point specified: persistent/refractory GD, antithyroid drugs over 5 years with positive TRAb. Extracted RNA from PBMCs served as the source of the TCR library. Library construction for TCR beta used iRepertoire HTBI primers and Arm-PCR of CDR3 regions. Original handling: In the combined samples, 62 TRBV and 11 to 15 TRBJ segments were identified. Using its own MiXCR run on the multiplex PCR reads, TCRdb lists one record per CDR3 protein. Here the V and J calls rest on TCRdb's processing, not on the authors' analysis. The data hold around 450,000 distinct CDR3 sequences, with roughly 21% observed a single time. The CDR3 contains 10 residues. V lost 2 bases to trimming and J lost 14 bases, with 6 bases between them. Germline V CDR1 and CDR2: SNHLY, FYNNEI. The sample belongs to a study of regulatory T cells in long-lasting Graves disease.

Notes on the study in general: Persistent disease showed a preference for TRBV28, TRBJ1-2 and TRBJ2-5. Persistent Graves' patients possessed reduced TCR diversity relative to recently diagnosed ones. It was peripheral blood alone, not thyroid tissue, that was studied.

The sample here was peripheral blood mononuclear cells (PBMCs), taken when the disease was refractory, from a patient treated with antithyroid drugs. The chain couples TRBV2 to TRBJ1-4; D call uncertain. The sequence derives from a female donor with Graves disease. The CDR3 reads CASSEIQLFF. The CDR3 DNA follows: TGTGCCAGCAGTGAAATCCAGCTGTTTTTT.